These T cell receptor beta chains were read from a single sample in a study of regulatory T cells in long-lasting Graves disease. TCRdb ran MiXCR on the multiplex PCR reads and lists one entry per CDR3 protein. This sample has hundreds of thousands of distinct CDR3 sequences, with about a sixth found just once. This sample was shared with a second study, whose subject was T cells in Graves' hyperthyroidism and ophthalmopathy.

The sequences come from peripheral blood mononuclear cells (PBMCs), collected at new diagnosis, from a patient treated with antithyroid drugs. The receptors come from a man between 40 and 49 years old with Graves disease. Each CDR3 is given with its conserved first and last residue. The order of the fields is D gene, clone size, V gene, J gene, CDR3 protein, CDR3 DNA. A D gene is named only where the DNA matches it firmly. Rows give clone size only sometimes, using once, few, many, or a class for an expanded clone.

d_gene: TRBD2
abundance: few
v_gene: TRBV5-1
j_gene: TRBJ2-5
CDR3aa: CASSLGRLAGGGTQYF
CDR3nt: TGCGCCAGCAGCTTGGGTAGACTAGCGGGCGGAGGGACCCAGTACTTC

d_gene: TRBD1
abundance: many
v_gene: TRBV2
j_gene: TRBJ1-4
CDR3aa: CASSSDRGLEKLFF
CDR3nt: TGTGCCAGCAGTTCGGACAGGGGGCTTGAAAAACTGTTTTTT

d_gene: TRBD1
abundance: .
v_gene: TRBV7-9
j_gene: TRBJ1-4
CDR3aa: CASSSGTDISTNEKLFF
CDR3nt: TGTGCCAGCAGCTCCGGGACAGACATTTCAACTAATGAAAAACTGTTTTTT

d_gene: TRBD1
abundance: .
v_gene: TRBV2
j_gene: TRBJ1-2
CDR3aa: CASSEQTGAYGYTF
CDR3nt: TGTGCCAGCAGTGAACAGACAGGGGCATATGGCTACACCTTC

d_gene: .
abundance: .
v_gene: TRBV7-7
j_gene: TRBJ2-2
CDR3aa: CASSRQGTGTGELFF
CDR3nt: TGTGCTAGCAGCCGCCAGGGAACGGGCACCGGGGAGCTGTTTTTT

d_gene: TRBD1
abundance: .
v_gene: TRBV24-1
j_gene: TRBJ2-2
CDR3aa: CATSDWAGGALAGELFF
CDR3nt: TGTGCCACCAGTGATTGGGCAGGGGGCGCCTTGGCCGGGGAGCTGTTTTTT

d_gene: .
abundance: .
v_gene: TRBV24-1
j_gene: TRBJ1-6
CDR3aa: CATSDGGLNSPLHF
CDR3nt: TGTGCCACCAGTGATGGGGGGCTCAACTCACCCCTCCACTTT

d_gene: TRBD2
abundance: .
v_gene: TRBV7-9
j_gene: TRBJ2-1
CDR3aa: CASSFSGGTNEQFF
CDR3nt: TGTGCCAGCAGCTTTAGCGGGGGAACCAATGAGCAGTTCTTC

d_gene: TRBD2
abundance: many
v_gene: TRBV20-1
j_gene: TRBJ2-6
CDR3aa: CSARGDSGANVLTF
CDR3nt: TGCAGTGCGCGGGGGGACTCTGGGGCCAACGTCCTGACTTTC

d_gene: .
abundance: many
v_gene: TRBV28
j_gene: TRBJ2-7
CDR3aa: CASSLIPLNYEQYF
CDR3nt: TGTGCCAGCAGTTTAATTCCCCTAAACTACGAGCAGTACTTC

d_gene: TRBD1
abundance: many
v_gene: TRBV7-6
j_gene: TRBJ2-7
CDR3aa: CASSLSNRGLYEQYF
CDR3nt: TGTGCCAGCAGCTTATCCAACAGGGGGCTTTACGAGCAGTACTTC

d_gene: .
abundance: many
v_gene: TRBV9
j_gene: TRBJ1-1
CDR3aa: CASSVAGLGTEAFF
CDR3nt: TGTGCCAGCAGCGTAGCAGGGTTAGGGACTGAAGCTTTCTTT

d_gene: .
abundance: .
v_gene: TRBV6-2/TRBV6-3
j_gene: TRBJ1-5
CDR3aa: CQNQPQHF
CDR3nt: TGCCAGAATCAGCCCCAGCATTTT

d_gene: .
abundance: few
v_gene: TRBV7-9
j_gene: TRBJ2-3
CDR3aa: CASGLGGNTDTQYF
CDR3nt: TGTGCCAGCGGCTTAGGGGGGAACACAGATACGCAGTATTTT

d_gene: TRBD1
abundance: many
v_gene: TRBV4-1
j_gene: TRBJ2-7
CDR3aa: CASSPRDRGMYEQYF
CDR3nt: TGTGCCAGCAGCCCCCGGGACAGGGGTATGTACGAGCAGTACTTC

d_gene: .
abundance: few
v_gene: TRBV7-2
j_gene: TRBJ2-3
CDR3aa: CASSPNQRGTDTQYF
CDR3nt: TGTGCCAGCAGCCCTAACCAGCGGGGCACAGATACGCAGTATTTT

d_gene: .
abundance: few
v_gene: TRBV18
j_gene: TRBJ2-2
CDR3aa: CASSPGPPGELFF
CDR3nt: TGTGCCAGCTCACCGGGACCGCCTGGGGAGCTGTTTTTT

d_gene: .
abundance: few
v_gene: TRBV7-9
j_gene: TRBJ2-2
CDR3aa: CASSSRTGELFF
CDR3nt: TGTGCCAGCAGCTCCCGCACCGGGGAGCTGTTTTTT

d_gene: .
abundance: .
v_gene: TRBV19
j_gene: TRBJ2-3
CDR3aa: CASSAQQGRDTQYF
CDR3nt: TGTGCCAGTAGTGCACAACAGGGCAGGGATACGCAGTATTTT

d_gene: TRBD1
abundance: .
v_gene: TRBV5-1
j_gene: TRBJ1-4
CDR3aa: CASSTDRGGSEKLFF
CDR3nt: TGCGCCAGCAGTACCGACAGGGGGGGGAGTGAAAAACTGTTTTTT

d_gene: .
abundance: many
v_gene: TRBV12-3/TRBV12-4
j_gene: TRBJ2-3
CDR3aa: CASSFRRDTQYF
CDR3nt: TGTGCCAGCAGTTTTAGAAGAGATACGCAGTATTTT

d_gene: .
abundance: many
v_gene: TRBV18
j_gene: TRBJ1-5
CDR3aa: CASSLQSNQPQHF
CDR3nt: TGTGCCAGCTCCCTGCAGAGCAATCAGCCCCAGCATTTT

d_gene: TRBD1
abundance: many
v_gene: TRBV20-1
j_gene: TRBJ1-5
CDR3aa: CSARVATGTGGNQPQHF
CDR3nt: TGCAGTGCTAGAGTCGCCACCGGGACAGGGGGCAATCAGCCCCAGCATTTT

d_gene: TRBD1
abundance: few
v_gene: TRBV28
j_gene: TRBJ1-5
CDR3aa: CASSFVPGQNSNQPQHF
CDR3nt: TGTGCCAGCAGTTTTGTCCCGGGACAGAATAGCAATCAGCCCCAGCATTTT

d_gene: TRBD1
abundance: few
v_gene: TRBV2
j_gene: TRBJ2-7
CDR3aa: CASSYRGLYEQYF
CDR3nt: TGTGCCAGCAGTTACAGGGGGCTCTACGAGCAGTACTTC

d_gene: TRBD2
abundance: many
v_gene: TRBV20-1
j_gene: TRBJ2-1
CDR3aa: CSAMTGGAVYEQFF
CDR3nt: TGCAGTGCTATGACCGGGGGGGCCGTCTATGAGCAGTTCTTC

d_gene: .
abundance: many
v_gene: TRBV7-2
j_gene: TRBJ2-1
CDR3aa: CASSFRGAANNEQFF
CDR3nt: TGTGCCAGCAGCTTCAGGGGGGCCGCTAACAATGAGCAGTTCTTC

d_gene: TRBD1
abundance: many
v_gene: TRBV18
j_gene: TRBJ2-1
CDR3aa: CASRGGQGNYNEQFF
CDR3nt: TGTGCCAGCCGAGGGGGACAGGGGAACTACAATGAGCAGTTCTTC

d_gene: TRBD2
abundance: few
v_gene: TRBV25-1
j_gene: TRBJ2-2
CDR3aa: CASSAIAGRGTGELFF
CDR3nt: TGTGCCAGCAGTGCCATAGCGGGCCGAGGCACCGGGGAGCTGTTTTTT

d_gene: .
abundance: few
v_gene: TRBV5-6
j_gene: TRBJ2-3
CDR3aa: CASSLANGDTQYF
CDR3nt: TGTGCCAGCAGCTTGGCCAACGGAGATACGCAGTATTTT

d_gene: TRBD1
abundance: few
v_gene: TRBV15
j_gene: TRBJ2-2
CDR3aa: CATSRDIGTGGNTGELFF
CDR3nt: TGTGCCACCAGCAGAGATATCGGGACAGGGGGTAACACCGGGGAGCTGTTTTTT

d_gene: TRBD1
abundance: many
v_gene: TRBV6-1
j_gene: TRBJ2-5
CDR3aa: CASRDRVQETQYF
CDR3nt: TGTGCCAGCAGGGACAGGGTCCAGGAGACCCAGTACTTC

d_gene: TRBD2
abundance: many
v_gene: TRBV9
j_gene: TRBJ2-3
CDR3aa: CASSGGLAGVTDTQYF
CDR3nt: TGTGCCAGCAGCGGAGGACTAGCGGGGGTGACAGATACGCAGTATTTT

d_gene: TRBD1
abundance: many
v_gene: TRBV20-1
j_gene: TRBJ1-5
CDR3aa: CSASQGAYQPQHF
CDR3nt: TGCAGTGCTAGCCAGGGGGCCTATCAGCCCCAGCATTTT

d_gene: TRBD1
abundance: once
v_gene: TRBV30
j_gene: TRBJ2-5
CDR3aa: CAGSDRVGAQYF
CDR3nt: TGTGCCGGGTCTGACAGGGTAGGGGCCCAGTACTTC

d_gene: TRBD2
abundance: many
v_gene: TRBV4-1
j_gene: TRBJ2-7
CDR3aa: CASSRTGLVAYEQYF
CDR3nt: TGCGCCAGCAGCCGAACGGGACTAGTGGCCTACGAGCAGTACTTC

d_gene: TRBD1
abundance: many
v_gene: TRBV6-1
j_gene: TRBJ1-1
CDR3aa: CASTLTGLNTEAFF
CDR3nt: TGTGCCAGCACCCTGACAGGGTTGAACACTGAAGCTTTCTTT

d_gene: .
abundance: few
v_gene: TRBV14
j_gene: TRBJ2-5
CDR3aa: CASSRANRVPQETQYF
CDR3nt: TGTGCCAGCAGCCGAGCTAACAGGGTACCCCAAGAGACCCAGTACTTC

d_gene: .
abundance: few
v_gene: TRBV9
j_gene: TRBJ1-2
CDR3aa: CASSAYTTPGMEFGYTF
CDR3nt: TGTGCCAGCAGCGCCTATACGACCCCCGGGATGGAGTTTGGCTACACCTTC

d_gene: .
abundance: few
v_gene: TRBV4-1
j_gene: TRBJ1-5
CDR3aa: CASSQRWGANQPQHF
CDR3nt: TGCGCCAGCAGCCAACGGTGGGGGGCTAATCAGCCCCAGCATTTT

d_gene: .
abundance: few
v_gene: TRBV28
j_gene: TRBJ1-6
CDR3aa: CASSKGTLYNSPLHF
CDR3nt: TGTGCCAGCAGCAAGGGGACACTTTATAATTCACCCCTCCACTTT

d_gene: .
abundance: many
v_gene: TRBV28
j_gene: TRBJ1-2
CDR3aa: CASRKVNYGYTF
CDR3nt: TGTGCCAGCAGGAAGGTAAACTATGGCTACACCTTC

d_gene: TRBD1
abundance: many
v_gene: TRBV5-1
j_gene: TRBJ2-7
CDR3aa: CASSREGQGRGEQYF
CDR3nt: TGCGCCAGCAGCAGAGAAGGACAGGGACGAGGCGAGCAGTACTTC

d_gene: .
abundance: many
v_gene: TRBV7-9
j_gene: TRBJ2-1
CDR3aa: CASRIGGFLGNEQFF
CDR3nt: TGTGCCAGCAGGATAGGGGGTTTCCTGGGCAATGAGCAGTTCTTC

d_gene: TRBD1
abundance: many
v_gene: TRBV16
j_gene: TRBJ1-5
CDR3aa: CASSLQGARQPQHF
CDR3nt: TGTGCCAGCAGTCTTCAGGGGGCGCGACAGCCCCAGCATTTT

d_gene: .
abundance: .
v_gene: TRBV27
j_gene: TRBJ2-2
CDR3aa: CASRWGRNTGELFF
CDR3nt: TGTGCCAGCCGATGGGGGCGGAACACCGGGGAGCTGTTTTTT

d_gene: TRBD1
abundance: many
v_gene: TRBV30
j_gene: TRBJ1-5
CDR3aa: CAWSPGTGGRQPQHF
CDR3nt: TGTGCCTGGAGTCCCGGGACAGGGGGCCGGCAGCCCCAGCATTTT

d_gene: .
abundance: .
v_gene: TRBV4-2
j_gene: TRBJ2-5
CDR3aa: CASSQGGNIGGRQETQYF
CDR3nt: TGTGCCAGCAGCCAAGGGGGCAATATCGGGGGTCGCCAAGAGACCCAGTACTTC

d_gene: TRBD1
abundance: .
v_gene: TRBV25-1
j_gene: TRBJ1-1
CDR3aa: CASSDRTGVDTEAFF
CDR3nt: TGTGCCAGCAGTGACCGGACAGGGGTTGACACTGAAGCTTTCTTT

d_gene: TRBD1
abundance: few
v_gene: TRBV3-1
j_gene: TRBJ1-5
CDR3aa: CASSQGGGDQPQHF
CDR3nt: TGTGCCAGCAGTCAGGGGGGAGGGGATCAGCCCCAGCATTTT

d_gene: .
abundance: few
v_gene: TRBV7-3
j_gene: TRBJ2-3
CDR3aa: CASSWTFSDTQYF
CDR3nt: TGTGCCAGCAGCTGGACATTTTCAGATACGCAGTATTTT

d_gene: .
abundance: many
v_gene: TRBV6-1
j_gene: TRBJ2-3
CDR3aa: CASAYTDTQYF
CDR3nt: TGTGCCAGCGCCTACACAGATACGCAGTATTTT

d_gene: .
abundance: .
v_gene: TRBV27
j_gene: TRBJ2-7
CDR3aa: CASSLFVASRSYEQYF
CDR3nt: TGTGCCAGCAGTTTATTTGTTGCTTCTCGTTCCTACGAGCAGTACTTC